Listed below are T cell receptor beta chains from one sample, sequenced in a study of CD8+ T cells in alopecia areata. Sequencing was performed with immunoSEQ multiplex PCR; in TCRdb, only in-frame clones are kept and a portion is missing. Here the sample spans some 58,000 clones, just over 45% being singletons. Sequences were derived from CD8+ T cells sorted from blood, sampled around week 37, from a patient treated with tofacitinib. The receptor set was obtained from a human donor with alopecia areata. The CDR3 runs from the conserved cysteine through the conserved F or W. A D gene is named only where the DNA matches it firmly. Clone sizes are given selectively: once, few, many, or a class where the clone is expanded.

CDR3nt: TGCAGCGTTGAAGGGGGACAGGGACCTTGCTTT
CDR3aa: CSVEGGQGPCF
d_gene: TRBD1
len: 11
j_gene: TRBJ1-4
v_gene: TRBV29-1
abundance: -

CDR3nt: TGCAGCGTTGAAGATTCCGACAGGGTACCTGGGGCCAACGTCCTGACTTTC
CDR3aa: CSVEDSDRVPGANVLTF
d_gene: TRBD1
len: 17
j_gene: TRBJ2-6
v_gene: TRBV29-1
abundance: -

CDR3nt: TGTGCCAGCAGTTTAAGGACAGGGGCCTCCGAGCAGTACTTC
CDR3aa: CASSLRTGASEQYF
d_gene: TRBD1
len: 14
j_gene: TRBJ2-7
v_gene: TRBV27
abundance: few

CDR3nt: TGCAGCGTAGGGACAGGGGAGGATGAAAAACTGTTTTTT
CDR3aa: CSVGTGEDEKLFF
d_gene: TRBD1
len: 13
j_gene: TRBJ1-4
v_gene: TRBV29-1
abundance: -

CDR3nt: TGTGCCAGCAGCGTAGGGCAGGACTATGGCTACACCTTC
CDR3aa: CASSVGQDYGYTF
d_gene: -
len: 13
j_gene: TRBJ1-2
v_gene: TRBV9
abundance: -

CDR3nt: TGTGCCAGCAGCTTTGTCTCCTACGAGCAGTACTTC
CDR3aa: CASSFVSYEQYF
d_gene: -
len: 12
j_gene: TRBJ2-7
v_gene: TRBV7-9
abundance: -

CDR3nt: TGTGCCAGCAGTGTGGGCCCCGAAGGCACAGATACGCAGTATTTT
CDR3aa: CASSVGPEGTDTQYF
d_gene: -
len: 15
j_gene: TRBJ2-3
v_gene: TRBV6-4
abundance: -

CDR3nt: TGTGCCAGCAGTTACTCGGTCTCCTACGAGCAGTACTTC
CDR3aa: CASSYSVSYEQYF
d_gene: -
len: 13
j_gene: TRBJ2-7
v_gene: TRBV6-6
abundance: few

CDR3nt: TGCGCCAGCAGCTTGGGGGGGCTAAATGAGCAGTTCTTC
CDR3aa: CASSLGGLNEQFF
d_gene: -
len: 13
j_gene: TRBJ2-1
v_gene: TRBV5-1
abundance: -

CDR3nt: TGCGCCAGCAGCGACCGGTACGAGCAGTACTTC
CDR3aa: CASSDRYEQYF
d_gene: -
len: 11
j_gene: TRBJ2-7
v_gene: TRBV4-1
abundance: few

CDR3nt: TGCGCCAGCAGCTTGGCGGGACAGCTCAGCTCCTACGAGCAGTACTTC
CDR3aa: CASSLAGQLSSYEQYF
d_gene: TRBD1
len: 16
j_gene: TRBJ2-7
v_gene: TRBV5-1
abundance: once

CDR3nt: TGTGCCAGCAGTCCCGGGCCCTCTAACTATGGCTACACCTTC
CDR3aa: CASSPGPSNYGYTF
d_gene: -
len: 14
j_gene: TRBJ1-2
v_gene: TRBV28
abundance: -